This T cell receptor beta chain was observed in a study of T-cell memory formation after mild COVID-19. As for the study in general: Largely donor-specific sequence clusters came from a couple of donors.

Study-level findings and limits: Most CD4+ clones that shrank were in CM and EM, while CD8+ ones turned up in EMRA.

Libraries for TCRalpha and TCRbeta carried sample barcodes and unique molecular identifiers via 5'RACE. TCRdb used MiXCR to reprocess the 5' RACE reads, holding one entry per CDR3 protein. The table records over 350,000 distinct CDR3 sequences, approximately 25% of them present only once. Germline CDR1 KGHSH, CDR2 LQKENI. V was shortened by 3 bases and J by 7 bases, with 12 bases between the two germline ends. This CDR3 is 13 amino acids long. On this clonotype: Antigen specificity is unknown.

Input material: PBMCs or a T cell subset sorted from them (not recorded which). The chain couples TRBV18 to TRBJ1-1; D is possibly TRBD1 (5 bases). This TCR came from an adult woman who had mild COVID-19 (a few samples of this study predate the infection). Cell type and time point are not known. The chain's CDR3 is CASSPAGTVEAFF. In nucleotides, the CDR3 is TGTGCCAGCTCACCTGCCGGGACGGTTGAAGCTTTCTTT.